Reported below is one T cell receptor (beta chain). The library was designed around alpha chains, so this beta chain is a stray read whose abundance carries little weight. This entry belongs to a study of spatial heterogeneity in lung cancer. Germline V CDR1 and CDR2: MGHDK, SYGVNS. This CDR3 contains 14 residues. Trimming at V came to 6 bases and at J to 1 base, leaving 3 bases not matched to a gene. Time point described: sample taken at primary tumor resection. No cell sorting; template was whole RNA from tumor, lung tissue or PBMC. The cohort: 65 to 80 early-stage, untreated non-small cell lung cancer patients. One entry per CDR3 protein, called by TCRdb with MiXCR from the 5' RACE reads. Found here are around 250 distinct CDR3 sequences, around 26% of them singletons; the top ten hold roughly 27%.

This sequence was found in a male donor with early-stage non-small cell lung cancer. The chain recombines TRBV25-1 with TRBJ2-3; 8 nucleotides agree with TRBD1. This specimen consisted of PBMCs, obtained at surgery. CDR3 in DNA: TGTGCCAGCAGGAAGACAGGGGGCACAGATACGCAGTATTTT. Amino acids: CASRKTGGTDTQYF.